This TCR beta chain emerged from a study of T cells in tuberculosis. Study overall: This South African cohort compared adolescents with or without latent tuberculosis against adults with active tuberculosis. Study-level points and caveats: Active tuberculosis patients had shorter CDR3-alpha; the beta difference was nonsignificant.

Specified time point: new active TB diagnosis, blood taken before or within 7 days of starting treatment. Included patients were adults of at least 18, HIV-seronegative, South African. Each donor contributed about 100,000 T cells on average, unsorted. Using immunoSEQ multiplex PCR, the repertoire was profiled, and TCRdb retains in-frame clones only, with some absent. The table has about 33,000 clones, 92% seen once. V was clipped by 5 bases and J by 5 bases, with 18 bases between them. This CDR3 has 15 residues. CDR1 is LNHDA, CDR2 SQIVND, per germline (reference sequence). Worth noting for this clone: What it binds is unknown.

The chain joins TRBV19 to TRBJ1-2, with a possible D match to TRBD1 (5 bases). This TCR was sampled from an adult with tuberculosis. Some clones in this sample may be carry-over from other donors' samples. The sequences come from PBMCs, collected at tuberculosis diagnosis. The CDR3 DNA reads TGTGCCAGTAGTCTAACCGGAGGGGTTTTGTATGGCTACACCTTC. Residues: CASSLTGGVLYGYTF.